One T cell receptor (beta chain) is described in this entry. The antigen is unknown. Method: immunoSEQ multiplex PCR; TCRdb's copy keeps in-frame clones and lacks some. The profile shows fewer than 75,000 clones, 75% to 85% of them singletons. The data belong to a study of OX40 agonist ivuxolimab in advanced cancers. In the study overall: Patients received intravenous ivuxolimab every 2 weeks at 0.01 to 10 mg/kg. Anti-PD-1, anti-PD-L1 or anti-CTLA-4 therapy given earlier was allowed, and roughly 40% had some. Study observations and caveats: On average, CD8+ T cells showed a greater number of expanded clones than CD4+.

V shed 1 base, J shed 5 bases, and the junction held 8 bases outside the gene matches. The CDR3 contains 15 residues. Looked up from germline, CDR1 is SGHRS and CDR2 is YFSETQ. The receptor's source is an adult with an advanced solid tumor such as melanoma, head and neck, liver or kidney cancer. The chain carries TRBV5-1 and TRBJ2-5, with 7 bases lining up with TRBD2. Source: CD4+ or CD8+ T cells sorted from blood, taken in a trial of the OX40 agonist ivuxolimab. CDR3 nucleotide sequence: TGCGCCAGCAGCTTGACCGGGGGGTCCTTGGAGACCCAGTACTTC. Translating it yields CASSLTGGSLETQYF.